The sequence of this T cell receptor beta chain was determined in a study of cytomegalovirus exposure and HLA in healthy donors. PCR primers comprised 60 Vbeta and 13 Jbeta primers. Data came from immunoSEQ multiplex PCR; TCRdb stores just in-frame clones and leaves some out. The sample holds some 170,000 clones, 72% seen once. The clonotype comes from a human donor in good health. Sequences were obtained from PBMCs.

The CDR3 bases are TGTGCCAGCAGTGACGGGACAGGGGGTGGTCAGCCCCAGCATTTT. Amino acids: CASSDGTGGGQPQHF. This rearrangement joins TRBV2 to TRBJ1-5; 11 bases match TRBD1. CDR1 is SNHLY and CDR2 is FYNNEI in the germline V gene. CDR3 length equals 15 residues. V dropped 3 bases and J dropped 6; count of bases not matched to a gene: 4. Complete variable domain (other parts from reference TRBV2 and TRBJ1-5): EPEVTQTPSHQVTQMGQEVILRCVPISNHLYFYWYRQILGQKVEFLVSFYNNEISEKSEIFDDQFSVERPDGSNFTLKIRSTKLEDSAMYFCASSDGTGGGQPQHFGDGTRLSIL.